The rows below give T cell receptor beta chains drawn from one sample of a study of T-cell reconstitution after alpha-beta-depleted transplantation in children. TCRdb re-derived calls from the PCR reads in MiXCR, one entry per CDR3 protein. The sample lists some 590,000 distinct CDR3 sequences, roughly a tenth occurring once. The input for sequencing was PBMCs from the stem cell graft donor, taken from the stem cell graft. All receptors come from a human donor who donated a stem cell graft to a child with acute myeloid leukemia. The CDR3 runs from the conserved cysteine through the conserved F or W. Fields, in order: J gene, V gene, D gene, clone size, CDR3 protein, CDR3 DNA. A D gene is named only where the DNA matches it firmly. Some rows have no size entry. The others give once, few or many, or a class for an expanded clone.

j_call: TRBJ2-3; v_call: TRBV7-3; d_call: NA; clone_size: many; cdr3_aa: CASSATGVLDTQYF; cdr3_nt: TGTGCCAGCAGCGCCACGGGGGTGTTAGATACGCAGTATTTT
j_call: TRBJ2-1; v_call: TRBV11-1; d_call: TRBD2; clone_size: NA; cdr3_aa: CASSLRTSGIVGSYNEQFF; cdr3_nt: TGTGCCAGCAGCCTACGGACTAGCGGGATCGTCGGCTCCTACAATGAGCAGTTCTTC
j_call: TRBJ1-2; v_call: TRBV18; d_call: NA; clone_size: NA; cdr3_aa: CASSPPQQLYGYTF; cdr3_nt: TGTGCCAGCTCACCACCACAGCAGCTTTATGGCTACACCTTC
j_call: TRBJ1-2; v_call: TRBV6-5; d_call: TRBD1; clone_size: few; cdr3_aa: CASSYSRGINGYTF; cdr3_nt: TGTGCCAGCAGTTATAGCAGGGGGATCAATGGCTACACCTTC
j_call: TRBJ1-4; v_call: TRBV7-9; d_call: TRBD1; clone_size: NA; cdr3_aa: CASSFRGTNEKLFF; cdr3_nt: TGTGCCAGCAGTTTCAGGGGGACTAATGAAAAACTGTTTTTT
j_call: TRBJ2-1; v_call: TRBV7-2; d_call: TRBD2; clone_size: few; cdr3_aa: CASSLLSSGTRRDEQFF; cdr3_nt: TGTGCCAGCAGCCTACTGTCTTCCGGGACTAGGCGTGATGAGCAGTTCTTC
j_call: TRBJ1-4; v_call: TRBV6-6; d_call: NA; clone_size: NA; cdr3_aa: CASGGGGEGKLFF; cdr3_nt: TGTGCCAGCGGGGGCGGGGGAGAGGGAAAACTGTTTTTT
j_call: TRBJ2-3; v_call: TRBV19; d_call: NA; clone_size: NA; cdr3_aa: CASSMAPSPTDTQYF; cdr3_nt: TGTGCCAGTAGTATGGCACCCTCGCCCACAGATACGCAGTATTTT
j_call: TRBJ2-3; v_call: TRBV7-2; d_call: TRBD1; clone_size: few; cdr3_aa: CASSLTGGISTDTQYF; cdr3_nt: TGTGCCAGCAGCTTGACAGGGGGCATTAGCACAGATACGCAGTATTTT
j_call: TRBJ2-1; v_call: TRBV6-2/TRBV6-3; d_call: TRBD2; clone_size: few; cdr3_aa: CASSPGTSGRISSYNEQFF; cdr3_nt: TGTGCCAGCAGCCCCGGGACTAGCGGGAGGATAAGCTCCTACAATGAGCAGTTCTTC
j_call: TRBJ1-1; v_call: TRBV20-1; d_call: TRBD1; clone_size: many; cdr3_aa: CSARAADRGPRIEAFF; cdr3_nt: TGCAGTGCTAGAGCGGCGGACAGGGGGCCTAGGATAGAAGCTTTCTTT
j_call: TRBJ1-5; v_call: TRBV27; d_call: TRBD1; clone_size: NA; cdr3_aa: CASSLTGTEDQPQHF; cdr3_nt: TGTGCCAGCAGTTTAACTGGGACAGAAGATCAGCCCCAGCATTTT
j_call: TRBJ2-1; v_call: TRBV7-9; d_call: NA; clone_size: many; cdr3_aa: CASSLDYNNEQFF; cdr3_nt: TGTGCCAGCAGCTTAGACTATAACAATGAGCAGTTCTTC
j_call: TRBJ2-1; v_call: TRBV24-1; d_call: TRBD2; clone_size: NA; cdr3_aa: CATSDSGTSGRAHEQFF; cdr3_nt: TGTGCCACCAGTGACTCCGGGACTAGCGGGAGGGCCCATGAGCAGTTCTTC
j_call: TRBJ2-1; v_call: TRBV29-1; d_call: TRBD2; clone_size: few; cdr3_aa: CSVPRLAGGTYNEQFF; cdr3_nt: TGCAGCGTGCCCCGACTAGCGGGAGGTACCTACAATGAGCAGTTCTTC
j_call: TRBJ2-7; v_call: TRBV9; d_call: NA; clone_size: few; cdr3_aa: CASSVRASPANEQYF; cdr3_nt: TGTGCCAGCAGCGTACGGGCCTCTCCGGCCAACGAGCAGTACTTC
j_call: TRBJ2-3; v_call: TRBV25-1; d_call: TRBD2; clone_size: few; cdr3_aa: CASQPPLGGSGVDTQYF; cdr3_nt: TGTGCCAGCCAACCCCCATTGGGCGGGAGCGGGGTCGATACGCAGTATTTT
j_call: TRBJ2-7; v_call: TRBV7-2; d_call: NA; clone_size: NA; cdr3_aa: CASSSDSTTYEQYF; cdr3_nt: TGTGCCAGCAGCTCGGATTCAACGACCTACGAGCAGTACTTC
j_call: TRBJ1-5; v_call: TRBV6-2/TRBV6-3; d_call: NA; clone_size: few; cdr3_aa: CASSLLLTRRISNQPQHF; cdr3_nt: TGTGCCAGCAGCCTCCTTTTAACCCGCAGAATCAGCAATCAGCCCCAGCATTTT